One sample yielded the 5 T cell receptor beta chains listed below, sequenced in a study of post-analysis software for immune sequencing data. The library was made from cDNA and included unique molecular identifiers. TCRdb reanalysed the PCR reads using MiXCR and keeps one entry per CDR3 protein. Of 160,000 or so distinct CDR3 sequences in the sample, 35% to 40% were seen once. Sequencing was performed on blood, taken after autologous hematopoietic stem cell transplantation. These receptors were collected from a girl aged 10-17 years with multiple sclerosis.

The J gene is TRBJ1-4, the V gene TRBV20-1; 7 bases match TRBD1. Looked up from germline, CDR1 is DFQATT and CDR2 is SNEGSKA (reference sequence). V lost 3 bases and J lost 5; bases outside the gene matches: 12. The CDR3 runs to 16 residues. The CDR3 DNA follows: TGCAGTGCTAGCCCCAGACAGGGCCGAATGAATGAAAAACTGTTTTTT. This gives the protein CSASPRQGRMNEKLFF.

This clonotype was seen more than once but under ten times. The chain joins TRBV6-2 or TRBV6-3 to TRBJ2-1; no clear D. The V end was cut by 1 base, the J end by 9 bases, with 7 bases between. The CDR3 sequence is 12 residues long. Germline CDR1 is MNHEY and CDR2 is SVGEGT. In DNA, the CDR3 is TGTGCCAGCAGTTACTTTCTTGGTGAGCAGTTCTTC. This gives the protein CASSYFLGEQFF.

The J gene is TRBJ2-1, the V gene TRBV12-3 or TRBV12-4, with D uncertain. Between the trimmed V and J ends, which lost 5 bases and 4 bases, there was a span of 6 bases. This CDR3 has 12 residues. The CDR3 is CASSPAYNEQFF. For the CDR3, the DNA is TGTGCCAGCAGTCCCGCGTACAATGAGCAGTTCTTC.

In this sample, this clonotype turned up a few times. The chain couples TRBV10-3 to TRBJ2-3; perhaps TRBD2 as D (5 bases). The CDR3 totals 12 residues. Trimming pared 6 bases from V and 8 bases from J, leaving 12 bases between. CDR1 is ENHRY, CDR2 SYGVKD, per germline. The CDR3 reads CAIRGPAVTQYF. The DNA for the CDR3 is TGTGCCATCAGGGGCCCAGCGGTTACGCAGTATTTT.

In its sample, this clonotype was seen many times. The V gene is TRBV27, the J gene TRBJ1-1; TRBD1 is a possible D gene (6 bases). Germline values: CDR1 MNHEY, CDR2 SMNVEV (reference sequence). The CDR3 totals 13 residues. V lost 8 bases to trimming and J lost 1 base, with 11 bases between them. The CDR3 nucleotides read TGTGCCAGCGGGGGGCACAGGAACACTGAAGCTTTCTTT. Translated, it gives CASGGHRNTEAFF.